These T cell receptor beta chains were read from a single sample in a study of read filtering for tumor transcriptome and immune sequencing. TCRdb independently ran MiXCR on the reads; one entry per CDR3 protein. The sample has over 45,000 distinct CDR3 sequences, over 9.5% seen once; the top ten hold 13% to 15%. Sequenced: a population of CD138-negative cells sorted from bone marrow. These receptors were taken from a donor aged 40 or over with multiple myeloma. Both conserved end residues are part of each CDR3. Fields, in order: V gene, J gene, D gene, CDR3 protein. A D gene is named only where the DNA matches it firmly.

V gene: TRBV4-1
J gene: TRBJ1-5
D gene: NA
CDR3 protein: CASSQGQQGPGNQPQHF

V gene: TRBV14
J gene: TRBJ2-7
D gene: NA
CDR3 protein: CASSQVLQGEQYF

V gene: TRBV7-6
J gene: TRBJ2-7
D gene: TRBD2
CDR3 protein: CASSPLGGSSYEQYF

V gene: TRBV7-2
J gene: TRBJ1-1
D gene: NA
CDR3 protein: CASSLDSRYTEAFF

V gene: TRBV7-9
J gene: TRBJ2-5
D gene: NA
CDR3 protein: CASIPRQELREETQHF

V gene: TRBV5-5
J gene: TRBJ1-1
D gene: NA
CDR3 protein: CASSLDDRVTLEAFF

V gene: TRBV6-1
J gene: TRBJ2-7
D gene: NA
CDR3 protein: CASRRTGGAYEQYF

V gene: TRBV5-1
J gene: TRBJ2-2
D gene: NA
CDR3 protein: CASSPRIDTGELFF

V gene: TRBV20-1
J gene: TRBJ2-7
D gene: TRBD2
CDR3 protein: CSARRPGGLVEQYF

V gene: TRBV30
J gene: TRBJ1-1
D gene: NA
CDR3 protein: CAWTRGRNTEAFF

V gene: TRBV20-1
J gene: TRBJ1-5
D gene: NA
CDR3 protein: CSASKSGGNQPQHF

V gene: TRBV28
J gene: TRBJ1-2
D gene: NA
CDR3 protein: CASSPPVAIAGYTF